The rows below give T cell receptor beta chains drawn from one sample of a study of blood T cell repertoires in COVID-19. TCRdb's copy holds only in-frame clones and misses some; the assay was immunoSEQ multiplex PCR. The sample shows 100,000 to 150,000 clones, approximately 81% of them seen only once. The sequenced material came from peripheral blood. These receptor sequences come from a man aged 40-49 years with active or convalescent COVID-19. Both conserved end residues are part of each CDR3. The D gene is left open where the match is weak. Where a row states a size, it is once, few, many or the class of an expanded clone; other rows omit it.

clone_size	j_call	d_call	v_call	cdr3_aa	cdr3_nt
once	TRBJ1-4	-	TRBV2	CASKGEEKLFF	TGTGCCAGCAAGGGGGAGGAAAAACTGTTTTTT
-	TRBJ1-3	-	TRBV7-2	CASIPQGTGNTIYF	TGTGCCAGCATCCCACAGGGAACAGGAAACACCATATATTTT
-	TRBJ2-5	-	TRBV5-4	CASSLVGQGKYQETQYF	TGTGCCAGCAGCTTGGTGGGGCAGGGCAAGTACCAAGAGACCCAGTACTTC
-	TRBJ1-5	-	TRBV3-1/TRBV3-2	CASSSKGVGQPQHF	TGTGCCAGCAGCTCAAAAGGGGTGGGTCAGCCCCAGCATTTT
-	TRBJ1-2	-	TRBV30	CAWSRGGGYTF	TGTGCCTGGAGCCGGGGAGGGGGCTACACCTTC
-	TRBJ2-3	-	TRBV5-1	CASSFLGRDTDTQYF	TGCGCCAGCAGCTTCCTCGGCAGGGACACAGATACGCAGTATTTT
-	TRBJ1-1	-	TRBV9	CASSVLMNTEAFF	TGTGCCAGCAGCGTACTTATGAACACTGAAGCTTTCTTT
few	TRBJ1-4	-	TRBV19	CASSLSTNFNEKLFF	TGTGCCAGTAGTCTCTCAACGAACTTTAATGAAAAACTGTTTTTT
-	TRBJ2-7	TRBD2	TRBV7-9	CASSSGREGYEQYF	TGTGCCAGCAGCTCCGGGCGGGAGGGGTACGAGCAGTACTTC
-	TRBJ2-1	-	TRBV7-9	CASSLQGGTLWNEQFF	TGTGCCAGCAGCTTACAAGGAGGGACTCTTTGGAATGAGCAGTTCTTC
-	TRBJ2-1	-	TRBV12-3/TRBV12-4	CASSLLDEQFF	TGTGCCAGCTCACTCTTGGATGAGCAGTTCTTC
-	TRBJ1-1	-	TRBV12-3/TRBV12-4	CASSFYKNTEAFF	TGTGCCAGCAGTTTTTATAAGAACACTGAAGCTTTCTTT
-	TRBJ1-1	-	TRBV18	CASSPLNTEAFF	TGTGCCAGCTCACCCTTGAACACTGAAGCTTTCTTT
-	TRBJ2-1	-	TRBV9	CASSVDLDNEQFF	TGTGCCAGCAGCGTAGACTTAGACAATGAGCAGTTCTTC
-	TRBJ2-3	TRBD2	TRBV24-1	CATSEGSGVSTDTQYF	TGTGCCACCAGTGAGGGGAGCGGGGTTAGCACAGATACGCAGTATTTT
-	TRBJ1-2	-	TRBV6-6	CASSRTGNYGYTF	TGTGCCAGCAGCCGAACAGGGAACTATGGCTACACCTTC
-	TRBJ2-7	-	TRBV5-4	CASSLGAGVNEQYF	TGTGCCAGCAGCTTGGGCGCAGGGGTAAACGAGCAGTACTTC
once	TRBJ2-1	-	TRBV28	CASRLQSYNEQFF	TGTGCCAGCAGGTTGCAGTCCTACAATGAGCAGTTCTTC
-	TRBJ2-7	-	TRBV11-2	CASSLDLGNSYEQYF	TGTGCCAGCAGCTTAGATCTCGGGAACTCCTACGAGCAGTACTTC
-	TRBJ1-2	TRBD1	TRBV29-1	CSVPGTGGTYGYTF	TGCAGCGTTCCCGGGACAGGGGGCACGTATGGCTACACCTTC
-	TRBJ2-3	-	TRBV13	CASSEAIEGVDTQYF	TGTGCCAGCAGCGAAGCAATCGAAGGAGTGGATACGCAGTATTTT
few	TRBJ2-2	-	TRBV5-1	CATNALSNTGELFF	TGCGCCACCAACGCACTATCGAACACCGGGGAGCTGTTTTTT
-	TRBJ1-5	TRBD1	TRBV30	CAWKGPGGYQPQHF	TGTGCCTGGAAGGGGCCAGGGGGATATCAGCCCCAGCATTTT
once	TRBJ2-7	TRBD1	TRBV5-1	CASSSRQGVSYEQYF	TGCGCCAGCAGCTCCCGGCAGGGGGTGTCCTACGAGCAGTACTTC
-	TRBJ1-1	TRBD1	TRBV28	CASSASTGPPSAFF	TGTGCCAGCAGTGCATCGACAGGGCCCCCGTCAGCTTTCTTT